This passage covers 26 T cell receptor beta chains from one sample sequenced in a study of identifying expanded T cells in peripheral blood. Clones were sequenced by immunoSEQ multiplex PCR, and TCRdb holds only the in-frame ones, with some missing. This sample has about 82,000 clones, with about 90% found just once. Sequencing was carried out using blood. These receptors came from a person aged 18 to 69 in good health.

The CDR3 spells CASSYGQSTEAFF. The CDR3 DNA reads as TGTGCCAGCAGTTACGGGCAGAGCACTGAAGCTTTCTTT. The chain couples TRBV6-5 to TRBJ1-1; no reliable D call. This CDR3 spans 13 amino acids. V lost 2 bases to trimming and J lost 4 bases, with 8 bases between them. In germline, CDR1 is MNHEY, CDR2 SVGAGI.

The V gene is TRBV29-1, the J gene TRBJ1-1, with D perhaps TRBD1 (5 bases). Trimming stripped 3 bases from V and 10 bases from J, with 18 bases between. The CDR3 runs 13 residues. CDR1 SQVTM and CDR2 ANQGSEA come from the germline V gene. The CDR3 DNA sequence: TGCAGCGTTGAGGGGACGGGAATATACGGAGCTTTCTTT. Its protein is CSVEGTGIYGAFF. The whole variable domain, filled in from reference TRBV29-1 and TRBJ1-1, reads SAVISQKPSRDICQRGTSLTIQCQVDSQVTMMFWYRQQPGQSLTLIATANQGSEATYESGFVIDKFPISRPNLTFSTLTVSNMSPEDSSIYLCSVEGTGIYGAFFGQGTRLTVV.

The J gene is TRBJ1-5, the V gene TRBV7-2; D call uncertain. Trimming cost V 0 bases and J 3 bases, with 9 bases left between them. Germline assignment: CDR1 SGHTA and CDR2 FQGNSA. The length of the CDR3 is 15 residues. This CDR3 reads CASSLALNLNQPQHF. CDR3 bases: TGTGCCAGCAGCTTAGCGCTCAACCTCAATCAGCCCCAGCATTTT.

This sequence joins TRBV30 and TRBJ2-7, with D tentatively TRBD1 (6 bases). Trimming stripped 4 bases from V and 0 bases from J, with 10 bases between. This CDR3 region has 13 residues. Germline assignment: CDR1 GTSNPN and CDR2 SVGIG (reference sequence). The CDR3 DNA reads TGTGCCTGGAACAGGGACCTCTCCTACGAGCAGTACTTC. Protein sequence: CAWNRDLSYEQYF.

The chain uses TRBV7-6 and TRBJ2-2; TRBD1 matches 9 bases. CDR1 is SGHVS and CDR2 is FNYEAQ in the germline V gene. V shed 1 base, J shed 4 bases, and the junction held 4 bases outside the gene matches. The CDR3 contains 16 residues. CDR3 coding DNA: TGTGCCAGCAGCTTAGAGGGACAGGGAAGCACCGGGGAGCTGTTTTTT. This sequence encodes CASSLEGQGSTGELFF.

This sequence joins TRBV30 and TRBJ2-1; the match to TRBD2 covers 8 bases. The CDR3 runs 15 residues. The germline gives CDR1 GTSNPN, CDR2 SVGIG (reference sequence). V lost 3 bases, J lost 0 bases, and 4 bases stayed unmatched. The CDR3 sequence is CAWRTGGSSYNEQFF. The CDR3 coding sequence is TGTGCCTGGAGAACGGGAGGGAGCTCCTACAATGAGCAGTTCTTC.

This chain connects TRBV6-6 to TRBJ1-1; unclear D gene. Trimming left V 2 bases short and J 0 bases short, with 7 bases between. Germline V CDR1 and CDR2: MNHNY, SVGAGI (reference sequence). This CDR3 region has 14 residues. This chain's CDR3 is CASSYPTLNTEAFF. CDR3 DNA sequence: TGTGCCAGCAGTTACCCGACACTGAACACTGAAGCTTTCTTT.

In its sample, this clone was seen a few times. This rearrangement joins TRBV19 to TRBJ1-1; 10 nucleotides line up with TRBD1. This CDR3 region has 15 residues. Germline CDR1 reads LNHDA; CDR2 reads SQIVND (reference sequence). V lost 6 bases and J lost 0; bases outside the gene matches: 4. The CDR3 DNA reads as TGTGCCAGTAGCGGGACAGGGGTTATGAACACTGAAGCTTTCTTT. Its protein is CASSGTGVMNTEAFF.

V and J are TRBV6-6 and TRBJ1-2; D gene ambiguous. Trimming removed 2 bases at V and 11 bases at J, with 18 bases between. Germline CDR1 and CDR2: MNHNY and SVGAGI (reference sequence). This CDR3 spans 14 amino acids. CDR3 residues: CASSYVAGQAMYTF. CDR3 coding DNA: TGTGCCAGCAGTTACGTGGCGGGCCAGGCAATGTACACCTTC.

The CDR3 loop is CASSGPMTVVPAKNIQYF. The CDR3, as DNA: TGTGCCAGCAGCGGGCCCATGACAGTAGTACCAGCCAAAAACATTCAGTACTTC. The chain joins TRBV9 to TRBJ2-4; a weak D match, TRBD1 (5 bases). CDR3 length equals 18 residues. The V and J ends lost 3 bases and 0 bases respectively, with 19 bases between them. Per germline, CDR1 SGDLS and CDR2 YYNGEE.

The CDR3 region is CASSFLTGPEAFF. The CDR3 DNA sequence: TGTGCCAGCAGTTTTCTGACAGGCCCTGAAGCTTTCTTT. This sequence joins TRBV6-6 and TRBJ1-1, with D maybe TRBD1 (6 bases). V was trimmed by 4 bases and J by 6 bases, leaving 12 bases between them. Germline loops: CDR1 MNHNY, CDR2 SVGAGI (reference sequence). The CDR3 runs to 13 residues.

This chain joins TRBV5-1 and TRBJ2-1; TRBD1 is a possible D gene (7 bases). V was cut by 4 bases and J by 5 bases, with 13 bases left in between. CDR1 is SGHRS, CDR2 YFSETQ, per germline. The CDR3 is 14 amino acids. Written as DNA, the CDR3 is TGCGCCAGCAGCGCCGCCAGGGGGGACAATGAGCAGTTCTTC. Translated, it gives CASSAARGDNEQFF.

Only a few counts were recorded for this clone. The chain couples TRBV7-3 to TRBJ1-6; 7 bases are shared with TRBD1. The CDR3 covers 14 residues. Trimming at V came to 6 bases and at J to 6 bases, leaving 5 bases not matched to a gene. From germline, CDR1 is SGHTA and CDR2 FQGTGA. CDR3 sequence (DNA): TGTGCCAGCAGTTTACAGGGGATTAATTCACCCCTCCACTTT. Translating it yields CASSLQGINSPLHF. The variable domain in full, with the rest retrieved from reference TRBV7-3 and TRBJ1-6, is GAGVSQTPSNKVTEKGKYVELRCDPISGHTALYWYRQSLGQGPEFLIYFQGTGAADDSGLPNDRFFAVRPEGSVSTLKIQRTERGDSAVYLCASSLQGINSPLHFGNGTRLTVT.

CDR3 residues: CAWSVRFNYGYTF. The CDR3 bases are TGTGCCTGGAGTGTACGTTTTAACTATGGCTACACCTTC. J is TRBJ1-2 and V is TRBV30; D remains unclear. The V and J ends lost 0 bases and 1 base respectively, with 6 bases between them. This CDR3 is 13 amino acids long. Germline values: CDR1 GTSNPN, CDR2 SVGIG (reference sequence).

The V and J genes are TRBV7-2 and TRBJ2-3, with 8 nucleotides matching TRBD2. In germline, CDR1 is SGHTA, CDR2 FQGNSA. The V and J ends lost 0 bases and 2 bases, in that order; junction bases with no gene match: 7. This CDR3 is built from 17 residues. The CDR3 nucleotides read TGTGCCAGCAGCTTAGCGCGGGCGGGAGGACCCACAGATACGCAGTATTTT. Translation gives CASSLARAGGPTDTQYF.

The rearrangement joins TRBV6-6 to TRBJ1-2, with no clear D. The CDR3 contains 14 residues. The germline CDR1 and CDR2 sequences are MNHNY and SVGAGI (reference sequence). V shed 6 bases and J shed 8 bases, with 19 bases lying between them. The CDR3 DNA is TGTGCCAGCAGCCGGAACGGACCGCCTGGGGGCTACACCTTC. Its translation is CASSRNGPPGGYTF.

The rearrangement links TRBV6-1 to TRBJ1-6, with 11 positions matching TRBD1. CDR1 and CDR2 (germline): MNHNS, SASEGT. The J segment lost 0 bases and the V segment lost 4 bases, leaving 8 bases of the junction unmatched. The CDR3 sequence is 19 residues long. CDR3 protein: CASSGGQGAGSSYNSPLHF. The CDR3 nucleotides are TGTGCCAGCAGTGGCGGACAGGGGGCAGGAAGCTCCTATAATTCACCCCTCCACTTT.

The chain recombines TRBV9 with TRBJ1-2; 9 bases align to TRBD1. CDR3 length: 17 residues. V lost 2 bases, J lost 8 bases, and 16 bases stayed unmatched. Per the germline V gene, CDR1 is SGDLS and CDR2 is YYNGEE. The CDR3 region has the DNA TGTGCCAGCAGCGTGGGGGCTTCCGGGACAGGGTTGTGGGGCTACACCTTC. Translation gives CASSVGASGTGLWGYTF.

The CDR3: CASTPRGTGWNTGELFF. The CDR3, as DNA: TGTGCCAGTACCCCCCGCGGGACAGGGTGGAACACCGGGGAGCTGTTTTTT. The gene calls are TRBV19 and TRBJ2-2, with 9 bases lining up with TRBD1. The V gene end was trimmed by 7 bases and the J gene end by 1 base; junction bases not matched to a gene: 10. Germline V gene lookup returns CDR1 LNHDA and CDR2 SQIVND (reference sequence). CDR3 length: 17 residues.

The chain combines TRBV2 with TRBJ1-1; TRBD1 matches 7 bases. The CDR3 covers 14 residues. CDR1 SNHLY and CDR2 FYNNEI come from the germline V gene. The junction had 8 bases not matched to a gene; V was cut back by 6 bases and J by 4 bases. The CDR3 nucleotides are TGTGCCAGCAGCCCCAGACAGGGCGGCACTGAAGCTTTCTTT. This translates into CASSPRQGGTEAFF.

V usage is TRBV19 and J usage is TRBJ1-1, with D tentatively TRBD1 (6 bases). CDR3 length: 15 amino acids. Germline V lookup: CDR1 LNHDA, CDR2 SQIVND (reference sequence). V lost 10 bases and J 1 base, leaving 19 bases between the germline ends. For the CDR3, the DNA is TGTGCCACCAAAAGGGGGGTGAAAACGAACACTGAAGCTTTCTTT. This encodes CATKRGVKTNTEAFF. The whole variable domain, filled in from reference TRBV19 and TRBJ1-1, reads DGGITQSPKYLFRKEGQNVTLSCEQNLNHDAMYWYRQDPGQGLRLIYYSQIVNDFQKGDIAEGYSVSREKKESFPLTVTSAQKNPTAFYLCATKRGVKTNTEAFFGQGTRLTVV.

The J gene is TRBJ2-7, the V gene TRBV5-1; 9 bases fit TRBD1. In germline, CDR1 is SGHRS, CDR2 YFSETQ. Germline trimming cut 4 bases from V and 6 bases from J; bases unmatched to any gene: 8. The CDR3 loop spans 14 amino acids. The CDR3 region is CASSQGQGVGEQYF. The DNA of the CDR3 is TGCGCCAGCAGCCAGGGACAGGGAGTCGGCGAGCAGTACTTC.

This chain uses TRBV6-1 with TRBJ1-6; D gene ambiguous. Germline V gene sequence: CDR1 MNHNS, CDR2 SASEGT. Between the trimmed V and J ends, which lost 0 bases and 6 bases, there was a span of 3 bases. The CDR3 consists of 13 residues. The CDR3 region has the DNA TGTGCCAGCAGTGAAGCAGTTAATTCACCCCTCCACTTT. Protein sequence: CASSEAVNSPLHF.

This chain joins TRBV7-2 and TRBJ1-4, with D uncertain. The CDR3 sequence is 12 residues long. V gave up 1 base and J gave up 7 bases, with 4 bases separating them. Germline-derived CDR1 and CDR2 are SGHTA and FQGNSA. Written as DNA, the CDR3 is TGTGCCAGCAGCTTAGTGGGTGAAAAACTGTTTTTT. Translation gives CASSLVGEKLFF.

The gene calls are TRBV5-6 and TRBJ2-5; either TRBD1 or TRBD2 may fit D (5 bases each). Germline V gene lookup returns CDR1 SGHDT and CDR2 YYEEEE. This CDR3 contains 15 residues. Trimming pared 2 bases from V and 1 base from J, leaving 12 bases between. CDR3 in amino acids: CASSFGAAFQETQYF. CDR3 nucleotides: TGTGCCAGCAGCTTCGGGGCCGCCTTCCAAGAGACCCAGTACTTC.

The V and J genes are TRBV2 and TRBJ2-2; 7 nucleotides match TRBD1. J gave up 3 bases and V 4 bases, and 11 bases lay outside the gene matches. Germline CDR1 and CDR2: SNHLY and FYNNEI. This CDR3 is 17 amino acids long. The CDR3 loop reads CASSVPEGTEDTGELFF. The CDR3 bases are TGTGCCAGCAGTGTACCGGAAGGGACAGAGGACACCGGGGAGCTGTTTTTT.